This T cell receptor beta chain was recorded in a study of cytomegalovirus exposure and HLA in healthy donors. As for the study in general: The study's early data release held roughly 91 million unique TCRs from HLA-typed donors. Findings of the study overall: Rarity held for most TCR sequences, but there were some public TCRs that occurred in many donors. In a later analysis, TCR beta V- and J-gene trimming was associated with a missense DCLRE1C variant. Reported performance of the classifier showed diagnosis of cytomegalovirus status with high specificity and sensitivity.

A multiplex PCR was run with 60 Vbeta primers and 13 Jbeta primers. TCRdb's table, derived via immunoSEQ multiplex PCR, lists solely in-frame clones and lacks some. The sample spans fewer than 200,000 clones; the ten largest clones claim 1.3%. In regard to this clone: What it binds is unknown.

This CDR3 region has 13 residues. The J segment lost 6 bases and the V segment lost 9 bases, leaving 9 bases of the junction unmatched. CDR1 MNHEY and CDR2 SVGAGI come from the germline V gene. Sequences were obtained from PBMCs. The clonotype comes from a woman aged 55-75 years in good health and CMV-seronegative. V usage is TRBV6-5 and J usage is TRBJ1-1, with 8 bases matching TRBD1. DNA of the CDR3: TGTGCCAGTCGGACAGGGCTACGTCCTGAAGCTTTCTTT. Protein product: CASRTGLRPEAFF.